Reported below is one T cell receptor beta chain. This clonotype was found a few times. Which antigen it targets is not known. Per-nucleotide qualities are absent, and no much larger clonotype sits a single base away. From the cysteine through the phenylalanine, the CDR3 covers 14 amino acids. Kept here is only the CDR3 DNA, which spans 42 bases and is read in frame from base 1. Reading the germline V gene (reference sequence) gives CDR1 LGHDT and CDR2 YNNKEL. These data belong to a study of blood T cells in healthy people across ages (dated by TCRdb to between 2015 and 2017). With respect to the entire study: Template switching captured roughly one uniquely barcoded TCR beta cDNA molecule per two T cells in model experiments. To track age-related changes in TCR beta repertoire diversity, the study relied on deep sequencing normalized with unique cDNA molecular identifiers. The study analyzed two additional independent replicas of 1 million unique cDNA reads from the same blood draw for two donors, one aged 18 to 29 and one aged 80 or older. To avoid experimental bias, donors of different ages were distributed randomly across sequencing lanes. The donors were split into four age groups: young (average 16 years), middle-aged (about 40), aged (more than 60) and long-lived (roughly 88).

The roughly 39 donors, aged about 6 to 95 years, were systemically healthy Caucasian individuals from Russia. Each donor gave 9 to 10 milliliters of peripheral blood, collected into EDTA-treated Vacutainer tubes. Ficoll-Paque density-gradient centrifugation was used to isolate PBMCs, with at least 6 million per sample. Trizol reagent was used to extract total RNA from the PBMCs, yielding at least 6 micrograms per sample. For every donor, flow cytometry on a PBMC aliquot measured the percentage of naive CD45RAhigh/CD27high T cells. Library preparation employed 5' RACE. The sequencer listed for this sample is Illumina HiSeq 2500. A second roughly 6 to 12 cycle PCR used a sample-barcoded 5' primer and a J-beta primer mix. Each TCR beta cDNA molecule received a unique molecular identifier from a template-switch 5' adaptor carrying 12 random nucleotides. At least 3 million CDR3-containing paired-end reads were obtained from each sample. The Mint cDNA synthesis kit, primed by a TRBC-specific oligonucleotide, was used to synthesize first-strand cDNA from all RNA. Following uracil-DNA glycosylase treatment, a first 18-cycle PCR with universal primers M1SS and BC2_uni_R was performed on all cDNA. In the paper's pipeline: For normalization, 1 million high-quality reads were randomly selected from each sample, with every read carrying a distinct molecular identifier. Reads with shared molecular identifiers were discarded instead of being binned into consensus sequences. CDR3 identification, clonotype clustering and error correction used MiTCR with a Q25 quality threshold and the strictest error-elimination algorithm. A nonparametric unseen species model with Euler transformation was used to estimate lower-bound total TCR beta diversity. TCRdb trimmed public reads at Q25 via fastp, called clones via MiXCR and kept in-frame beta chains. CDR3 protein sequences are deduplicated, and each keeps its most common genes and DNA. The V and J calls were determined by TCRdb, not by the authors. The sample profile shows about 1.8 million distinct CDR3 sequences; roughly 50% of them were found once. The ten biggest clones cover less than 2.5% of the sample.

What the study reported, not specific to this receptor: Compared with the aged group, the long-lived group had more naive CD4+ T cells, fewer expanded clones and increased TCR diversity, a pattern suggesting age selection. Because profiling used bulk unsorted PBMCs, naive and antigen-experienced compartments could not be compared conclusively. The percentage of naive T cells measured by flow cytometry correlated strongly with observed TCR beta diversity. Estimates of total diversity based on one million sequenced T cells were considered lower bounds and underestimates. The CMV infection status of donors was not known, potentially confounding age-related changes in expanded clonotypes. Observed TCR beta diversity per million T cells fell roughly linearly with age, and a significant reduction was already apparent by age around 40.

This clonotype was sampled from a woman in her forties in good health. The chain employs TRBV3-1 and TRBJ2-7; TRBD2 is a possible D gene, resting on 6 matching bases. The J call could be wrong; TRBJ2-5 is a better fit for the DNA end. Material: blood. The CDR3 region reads CASSLDSPGRTQYF. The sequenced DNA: TGTGCCAGCAGCCTTGACTCCCCCGGGAGGACCCAGTACTTC.